A single sample is the source of the 8 T cell receptor beta chains below, sequenced in a study of blood T cells in healthy people across ages. Alongside a J-beta primer mix, a sample-barcoded 5' primer served in a second PCR lasting roughly 6 to 11 cycles. One entry per CDR3 protein, called by TCRdb with MiXCR from the 5' RACE reads. Of more than 1,400,000 distinct CDR3 sequences listed, 42% are singletons. Sequencing used blood. These receptors all come from a woman aged 18-35 years in good health.

This sequence joins TRBV10-3 and TRBJ1-1; the D gene is possibly TRBD1 (5 bases). The CDR3 extends over 13 amino acids. Germline CDR1 ENHRY, CDR2 SYGVKD. With 5 bases removed from V and 2 bases from J, the gap between germline ends came to 9 bases. Written as DNA, the CDR3 is TGTGCCATCAGTATGGGGGATAACACTGAAGCTTTCTTT. Amino acids: CAISMGDNTEAFF.

In this sample, this clonotype turned up once. V and J are TRBV20-1 and TRBJ1-1; D gene ambiguous. Trimming shortened V by 1 base and J by 8 bases, and 17 bases separated the two germline ends. CDR3 length: 14 residues. Germline values: CDR1 DFQATT, CDR2 SNEGSKA (reference sequence). This CDR3 is CSARVGVREGEAFF. The CDR3 DNA is TGCAGTGCTAGAGTTGGTGTGCGGGAAGGGGAAGCTTTCTTT.

With respect to this clonotype: One end of the junction fails to match germline, which may point to a read error. This chain links TRBV11-2 with TRBJ2-1; 11 bases are shared with TRBD2. The germline V gene has CDR1 SGHAT and CDR2 FQNNGV. This CDR3 is built from 19 residues. CDR3 sequence reads: CAGSLGHTSGRSVNNEQFF. The CDR3 DNA reads as TGTGCCGGCAGCTTAGGCCATACTAGCGGGAGAAGTGTGAACAATGAGCAGTTCTTC. The complete variable domain, with remaining parts taken from reference TRBV11-2 and TRBJ2-1, reads EAGVAQSPRYKIIEKRQSVAFWCNPISGHATLYWYQQILGQGPKLLIQFQNNGVVDDSQLPKDRFSAERLKGVDSTLKIQPAKLEDSAVYLCAGSLGHTSGRSVNNEQFFGPGTRLTVL.

This clonotype has a single count. The chain couples TRBV14 to TRBJ2-3, with D unresolved. Germline V gives CDR1 SGHDN, CDR2 FVKESK. CDR3 length equals 16 residues. Trimming cost V 4 bases and J 3 bases, with 17 bases left between them. The CDR3 DNA reads as TGTGCCAGCAGCCGCAACTGGGTGCAAGGGACAGATACGCAGTATTTT. It is translated as CASSRNWVQGTDTQYF.

The chain employs TRBV6-5 and TRBJ1-4, with 7 bases aligning to TRBD1. The CDR3 totals 15 residues. Unmatched junction bases numbered 7, after V lost 2 bases and J lost 7 bases. Germline lookup yields CDR1 MNHEY and CDR2 SVGAGI. CDR3 in DNA: TGTGCCAGCAGTTACGGGGGGACAGTCCCTGAAAAACTGTTTTTT. The encoded protein is CASSYGGTVPEKLFF.

This chain uses TRBV7-2 with TRBJ2-7, with 11 nucleotides matching TRBD2. Looked up from germline, CDR1 is SGHTA and CDR2 is FQGNSA. This CDR3 spans 14 amino acids. V was clipped by 5 bases and J by 5 bases; unmatched bases: 5. In DNA, the CDR3 is TGTGCCAGCAGCCAGACTAGCGGGAACCACGAGCAGTACTTC. The encoded protein is CASSQTSGNHEQYF.

This clonotype was seen just once. This rearrangement joins TRBV20-1 to TRBJ1-4; tentative D call: TRBD1 (6 bases). Germline V gene sequence: CDR1 DFQATT, CDR2 SNEGSKA (reference sequence). Trimming took off 3 bases at V and 8 bases at J, with 13 bases between the two ends. The CDR3 is 13 amino acids. CDR3 residues: CSASKGVGEKLFF. The CDR3 DNA reads as TGCAGTGCTAGCAAGGGGGTTGGCGAAAAACTGTTTTTT.

This clonotype has only a few counts. This may arise from a read error, as a much more abundant clone is one base away. This rearrangement joins TRBV3-1 to TRBJ2-7; D call uncertain. V lost 6 bases and J 12 bases, leaving 18 bases between the germline ends. Germline lookup yields CDR1 LGHDT and CDR2 YNNKEL (reference sequence). The CDR3 is made up of 12 amino acids. DNA for the CDR3: TGTGCCAGCAGTTACCAAGGAGAGACCCTGTACTTC. Its translation: CASSYQGETLYF.